A selection of T cell receptor beta chains follows, all from one sample in a study of response to subunit inactivated influenza vaccine. TCRdb re-called the RT-PCR reads through MiXCR, storing one row per CDR3 protein. The profile covers 490,000 or so distinct CDR3 sequences, with 7.6% appearing a single time and 13% taken by the ten largest. Here the sequenced sample was PBMCs from blood, taken roughly 24 months after vaccination. The receptors derive from a man between 50 and 70 years old who received an inactivated influenza vaccine. Both conserved end residues are part of each CDR3. The order of the fields is V gene, clone size, D gene, J gene, CDR3 protein, CDR3 DNA. A D gene is named only where the DNA matches it firmly. Clone size is stated in some rows and not others, as once, few, many or a class when expanded.

TRBV4-2,-,TRBD1,TRBJ2-7,CASSQDQGASAREQYF,TGTGCCAGCAGCCAAGATCAGGGGGCGAGCGCGCGCGAGCAGTACTTC
TRBV20-1,many,TRBD2,TRBJ2-7,CSAMASGRYEQYF,TGCAGTGCTATGGCTAGCGGGAGATACGAGCAGTACTTC
TRBV7-9,-,TRBD2,TRBJ2-1,CASSGRAGSNEQFF,TGTGCCAGCAGCGGGAGGGCCGGGTCCAATGAGCAGTTCTTC
TRBV12-3/TRBV12-4,many,-,TRBJ2-5,CASSFLGAGETQYF,TGTGCCAGCAGTTTTCTTGGGGCCGGGGAGACCCAGTACTTC
TRBV29-1,many,TRBD1,TRBJ1-1,CSVRPTGVNTEAFF,TGCAGCGTCCGCCCGACAGGGGTTAACACTGAAGCTTTCTTT
TRBV6-2/TRBV6-3,few,TRBD2,TRBJ2-7,CASLGPGLLSEQYF,TGTGCCAGCCTGGGCCCGGGACTACTTTCGGAGCAGTACTTC
TRBV4-3,many,-,TRBJ1-6,CASSQDMSGRSPLHF,TGCGCCAGCAGCCAAGATATGTCAGGGCGGTCACCCCTCCACTTT
TRBV20-1,few,TRBD1,TRBJ1-5,CSASNRGLRNQPQHF,TGCAGTGCTAGTAACAGGGGGCTACGGAATCAGCCCCAGCATTTT
TRBV10-3,few,-,TRBJ1-1,CAISRTEMNTEAFF,TGTGCCATCAGTAGGACAGAGATGAACACTGAAGCTTTCTTT
TRBV3-1,many,-,TRBJ1-1,CASSQALASWGNTEAFF,TGTGCCAGCAGCCAAGCCCTGGCCAGCTGGGGGAACACTGAAGCTTTCTTT
TRBV11-2,-,TRBD2,TRBJ2-1,CASSSPRLAFTYNEQFF,TGTGCCAGCAGTTCTCCTCGACTAGCTTTTACCTACAATGAGCAGTTCTTC
TRBV24-1,many,-,TRBJ1-6,CATSVRDSPLHF,TGTGCCACCAGTGTTCGAGACTCACCCCTCCACTTT
TRBV6-2/TRBV6-3,-,TRBD2,TRBJ2-3,CASSRPTSGSSDTQYF,TGTGCCAGCAGTCGACCGACTAGCGGGAGCTCGGATACGCAGTATTTT
TRBV4-2,few,-,TRBJ1-4,CASSQGSEEKLFF,TGTGCCAGCAGCCAAGGATCAGAGGAAAAACTGTTTTTT
TRBV20-1,few,-,TRBJ1-4,CSARDSFGKLFF,TGCAGTGCTAGAGATAGTTTTGGAAAACTGTTTTTT
TRBV20-1,many,-,TRBJ2-5,CSAPAPGVGGGTQYF,TGCAGTGCTCCAGCCCCGGGAGTGGGTGGAGGGACCCAGTACTTC
TRBV5-1,-,-,TRBJ2-1,CASRPGGEYNEQFF,TGCGCCAGCCGACCAGGGGGGGAGTACAATGAGCAGTTCTTC
TRBV6-1,few,-,TRBJ2-2,CASSEVGGGTGELFF,TGTGCCAGCAGTGAAGTAGGAGGTGGCACCGGGGAGCTGTTTTTT
TRBV5-5,-,-,TRBJ1-1,CASSLSSGGYTEAFF,TGTGCCAGCAGCCTCAGTTCTGGGGGTTACACTGAAGCTTTCTTT
TRBV12-3/TRBV12-4,many,-,TRBJ2-7,CASSFESSYEQYF,TGTGCCAGCAGTTTTGAGAGCTCCTACGAGCAGTACTTC
TRBV12-3/TRBV12-4,-,-,TRBJ1-5,CASSGGLRQPQHF,TGTGCCAGCAGTGGGGGTCTACGGCAGCCCCAGCATTTT
TRBV20-1,few,TRBD2,TRBJ2-1,CSARGPGSSGSTDEQFF,TGCAGTGCTAGGGGCCCCGGGTCTAGCGGGAGTACGGATGAGCAGTTCTTC
TRBV25-1,many,TRBD1,TRBJ2-7,CASSIGTGTGEQYF,TGTGCCAGCAGTATCGGGACAGGGACCGGCGAGCAGTACTTC
TRBV6-5,-,-,TRBJ2-7,CASSYGWSYEQYF,TGTGCCAGCAGTTATGGTTGGTCCTACGAGCAGTACTTC
TRBV6-1,-,-,TRBJ1-6,CASRDHRVHSPLHF,TGTGCCAGCAGGGACCACAGGGTTCATTCACCCCTCCACTTT
TRBV5-1,few,TRBD2,TRBJ2-3,CASSNTGGGTDTQYF,TGCGCCAGCAGCAATACGGGAGGAGGGACAGATACGCAGTATTTT